The rows below give T cell receptor beta chains drawn from one sample of a study of T cell responses to AZD1222 COVID-19 vaccine. Sequenced by immunoSEQ multiplex PCR; TCRdb stores in-frame clones only, minus some. The top ten clones hold 11% of a sample with tens of thousands of clones, around nine tenths of them seen once. The source material was peripheral blood, sampled 28 days after the second AZD1222 dose. The receptors stem from an adult who received the AZD1222 COVID-19 vaccine. CDR3s include the opening cysteine and the closing phenylalanine or tryptophan. A D gene is named only where the DNA matches it firmly. Some rows mark clone size as missing; the rest say once, few, many or name a class of expanded clone.

j_call,d_call,clone_size,cdr3_length,v_call,cdr3_nt,cdr3_aa
TRBJ2-7,TRBD1,.,17,TRBV7-8,TGTGCCAGCAGCTTAGCGCAGGGGGACAGGGTAGCCTACGAGCAGTACTTC,CASSLAQGDRVAYEQYF
TRBJ1-3,.,.,16,TRBV15,TGTGCCACCAGCAGAGACACAGGACTCTCTGGAAACACCATATATTTT,CATSRDTGLSGNTIYF
TRBJ2-3,.,once,12,TRBV11-2,TGTGCCAGCAGTCTAAGTACAGATACGCAGTATTTT,CASSLSTDTQYF
TRBJ2-7,TRBD1,.,15,TRBV7-9,TGTGCCAGCAGCCGCCCGGGGACAGCGACCTACGAGCAGTACTTC,CASSRPGTATYEQYF
TRBJ2-7,.,.,14,TRBV3-1/TRBV3-2,TGTGCCAGCAGCCTCCGGGACAACTCCTACGAGCAGTACTTC,CASSLRDNSYEQYF
TRBJ1-1,.,.,13,TRBV5-1,TGCGCCAGCAGCTTGTTGGGTTACGGTGAAGCTTTCTTT,CASSLLGYGEAFF
TRBJ1-2,.,.,14,TRBV7-2,TGTGCCAGCAGCTTAGGGAGGACAGACTATGGCTACACCTTC,CASSLGRTDYGYTF
TRBJ2-2,.,.,17,TRBV7-9,TGTGCCAGCAGCCCCCCCTGGATGGGAGGGAACACCGGGGAGCTGTTTTTT,CASSPPWMGGNTGELFF
TRBJ1-2,.,.,15,TRBV11-2,TGTGCCAGCAGCTTATTGGGGGGCTGGAACTATGGCTACACCTTC,CASSLLGGWNYGYTF
TRBJ2-5,TRBD1,.,17,TRBV3-1/TRBV3-2,TGTGCCAGCAGCCGTGCCGGACGACGACAGGGTATGGAGACCCAGTACTTC,CASSRAGRRQGMETQYF
TRBJ2-7,TRBD1,.,14,TRBV25-1,TGTGCCAGCAGGCTGGGGACAGGGGTCCACGAGCAGTACTTC,CASRLGTGVHEQYF
TRBJ2-7,.,few,13,TRBV11-2,TGTGCCAGCAGCTTAGATCGGGGAAACGAGCAGTACTTC,CASSLDRGNEQYF
TRBJ2-7,TRBD1,.,16,TRBV11-3,TGTGCCAGCAGCCAAAGCGGAAAGTATGGGACAGCCGAGCAGTACTTC,CASSQSGKYGTAEQYF
TRBJ2-3,.,.,14,TRBV9,TGTGCCAGCAGCGGGGGGCGGAGCACAGATACGCAGTATTTT,CASSGGRSTDTQYF
TRBJ2-4,.,once,12,TRBV6-5,TGTGCCAGCAGCGAGATAGGGAACATTCAGTACTTC,CASSEIGNIQYF
TRBJ2-7,.,.,13,TRBV5-1,TGCGCCAGCAGCGCCCAGGTGGCCTACGAGCAGTACTTC,CASSAQVAYEQYF
TRBJ2-5,TRBD1,.,15,TRBV7-7,TGTGCTAGCAGCCCCTGGACAGGCAGGGGAGAGACCCAGTACTTC,CASSPWTGRGETQYF
TRBJ1-2,.,.,14,TRBV5-1,TGCGCCAGCAGCCCACAGCGCCGAGGGGATGGCTACACCTTC,CASSPQRRGDGYTF
TRBJ2-3,TRBD2,.,15,TRBV24-1,TGTGCCACCAGTGATATAGCGGGGGGGTCAGATACGCAGTATTTT,CATSDIAGGSDTQYF
TRBJ2-7,TRBD2,.,16,TRBV9,TGTGCCAGCAGCGTAGGCGGGGGGCAGGCTACCTACGAGCAGTACTTC,CASSVGGGQATYEQYF
TRBJ2-3,TRBD2,.,16,TRBV7-3,TGTGCCAGCAGCCCCCGGGGACTAGGGAACACAGATACGCAGTATTTT,CASSPRGLGNTDTQYF
TRBJ1-1,.,.,12,TRBV5-6,TGTGCCAGCAGCTTAAGGAACACTGAAGCTTTCTTT,CASSLRNTEAFF
TRBJ1-5,.,few,13,TRBV2,TGTGCCAGCAGTGACCAGGGTGATCAGCCCCAGCATTTT,CASSDQGDQPQHF
TRBJ1-2,TRBD1,few,14,TRBV5-1,TGCGCCAGCAGCTGGTCCGGGACAGACTATGGCTACACCTTC,CASSWSGTDYGYTF
TRBJ1-4,.,.,14,TRBV19,TGTGCCAGTAGTACTATAACCGGGACAAGAAAACTGTTTTTT,CASSTITGTRKLFF
TRBJ2-7,TRBD1,.,13,TRBV5-4,TGTGCCAGCAGCTGGGACAGGACCTACGAGCAGTACTTC,CASSWDRTYEQYF
TRBJ1-2,TRBD1,.,14,TRBV7-9,TGTGCCAGCAGCGCACGACAGGGGGGCTATGGCTACACCTTC,CASSARQGGYGYTF
TRBJ2-1,TRBD1,few,14,TRBV7-2,TGTGCCAGCAGCTTACAGACTAGGGACAGGCAAAAGTTCTTC,CASSLQTRDRQKFF
TRBJ2-7,.,.,11,TRBV20-1,TGCAGTGCTAGATCCGGCTACGAGCAGTACTTC,CSARSGYEQYF
TRBJ2-5,TRBD1,.,17,TRBV24-1,TGTGCCACCAGTGATCTCTCGACAGGGGGCGGGTCAGAGACCCAGTACTTC,CATSDLSTGGGSETQYF
TRBJ2-5,.,once,15,TRBV3-1/TRBV3-2,TGTGCCAGCAGCTTAACCTTAGCGGCGGAAGAGACCCAGTACTTC,CASSLTLAAEETQYF
TRBJ1-2,TRBD1,.,14,TRBV9,TGTGCCAGCAGCCAGACAGGGTCCCTCTATGGCTACACCTTC,CASSQTGSLYGYTF
TRBJ1-2,TRBD1,once,12,TRBV9,TGTGCCAGCAGCCGAAACAGGGGAGGCTACACCTTC,CASSRNRGGYTF
TRBJ2-1,.,.,18,TRBV21-1,TGTGCCAGCAGCAAAGGGAGGAGGGGGCAGTATTCCTACAATGAGCAGTTCTTC,CASSKGRRGQYSYNEQFF
TRBJ1-1,.,.,13,TRBV7-3,TGTGCCAGCAGCTCGGCAGTGAACACTGAAGCTTTCTTT,CASSSAVNTEAFF
TRBJ2-7,.,.,14,TRBV7-2,TGTGCCAGCAGGGCGGGACAGCTCTCCTACGAGCAGTACTTC,CASRAGQLSYEQYF
TRBJ1-5,TRBD1,.,19,TRBV5-1,TGCGCCAGCAGCTTAAGAAGGACAGGCCCCGTCTATAGCAATCAGCCCCAGCATTTT,CASSLRRTGPVYSNQPQHF
TRBJ2-2,TRBD1,.,14,TRBV2,TGTGCCAGCACCGGGACAGGGTTCACCGGGGAGCTGTTTTTT,CASTGTGFTGELFF
TRBJ2-7,.,.,15,TRBV9,TGTGCCAGCAGCGTAGAAGCGGTTAGCTCCTACGAGCAGTACTTC,CASSVEAVSSYEQYF
TRBJ2-5,TRBD2,.,16,TRBV7-8,TGTGCCAGCAGCTTACTACCGGGACTAGCCCAAGAGACCCAGTACTTC,CASSLLPGLAQETQYF
TRBJ2-1,.,once,15,TRBV19,TGTGCCAGTAGTATTTCCAGGGAGATCTACAATGAGCAGTTCTTC,CASSISREIYNEQFF
TRBJ1-6,.,.,12,TRBV30,TGTGCCTGGAGTGGACACCTCGCACCCCTCCACTTT,CAWSGHLAPLHF
TRBJ1-3,TRBD1,.,15,TRBV7-9,TGTGCCAGCAGCTTGGGACAGGGTGTTGGAAACACCATATATTTT,CASSLGQGVGNTIYF
TRBJ2-7,TRBD1,.,14,TRBV27,TGTGCCAGCAGTCGGACAGGGGCCGCCTACGAGCAGTACTTC,CASSRTGAAYEQYF
TRBJ1-6,.,.,13,TRBV18,TGTGCCAGCTCACTCGGACAGAATTCACCCCTCCACTTT,CASSLGQNSPLHF
TRBJ2-7,.,once,14,TRBV7-9,TGTGCCAGCAGCACCCAGGGTGGGGTCTACGAGCAGTACTTC,CASSTQGGVYEQYF
TRBJ1-5,TRBD1,.,14,TRBV19,TGTGCCAGTAGTAGGGGACAGGGGAATCAGCCCCAGCATTTT,CASSRGQGNQPQHF
TRBJ1-4,TRBD1,.,14,TRBV28,TGTGCCAGCAGTTTACGACAGGGAGATGAAAAACTGTTTTTT,CASSLRQGDEKLFF
TRBJ1-1,.,few,12,TRBV5-4,TGTGCCAGCAGCTTTTCGGGCGCTGAAGCTTTCTTT,CASSFSGAEAFF
TRBJ1-5,TRBD1,.,15,TRBV9,TGTGCCAGCAGCCCAGGGGGAGGGTTCGGTCAGCCCCAGCATTTT,CASSPGGGFGQPQHF
TRBJ2-4,TRBD2,.,14,TRBV19,TGTGCCAGTACCGAGACTAGCGGGAAAAACATTCAGTACTTC,CASTETSGKNIQYF
TRBJ1-1,.,once,16,TRBV25-1,TGTGCCAGCAGTGAATCGATCGGGGCGCAGAACACTGAAGCTTTCTTT,CASSESIGAQNTEAFF
TRBJ2-5,.,.,12,TRBV5-1,TGCGCCAGCAGCCAGGGCCAAGAGACCCAGTACTTC,CASSQGQETQYF
TRBJ1-5,TRBD1,.,13,TRBV2,TGTGCCAGCAGCCCGACAGGGGGTCAGCCCCAGCATTTT,CASSPTGGQPQHF